The 20 T cell receptor beta chains presented below share a single source sample, sequenced in a study of shared clonotypes between healthy human individuals (dated by TCRdb to about 2020). The library was built by means of the immunoSEQ multiplex PCR assay. The table was pulled from immuneACCESS by TCRdb, which kept in-frame rearrangements only. Such tables lose some clones; where checked, under half of the loss comes from unresolved V genes, and the rest has no known cause. This sample lists around 1.9 million clones; around 95% were detected once. Clones ranked in the top ten supply around 1.8% of the sample. CD8 naive samples were CD45RO-negative cells positively selected for CCR7, giving a CD45RA+CCR7+ population that excluded TemRA cells. Sequenced input: naive CD8+ T cells from PBMCs. The sample's cell subset or site, from its label and the paper: CD45RA+CCR7+. The source of these receptors is a man between 18 and 29 years old in good health. Some clones in this sample may be carry-over from other donors' samples.

This chain joins TRBV9 and TRBJ2-5; tentatively, D is TRBD1 or TRBD2 (5 bases each). Germline V gene data show CDR1 as SGDLS and CDR2 as YYNGEE. Between the trimmed V and J ends, which lost 3 bases and 7 bases, there was a span of 13 bases. CDR3 length: 13 residues. CDR3 DNA: TGTGCCAGCAGCGGAGAGAGGGGTGTGACCCAGTACTTC. It translates to CASSGERGVTQYF.

The chain recombines TRBV27 with TRBJ2-7; D is ambiguous. Per germline, CDR1 MNHEY and CDR2 SMNVEV (reference sequence). This CDR3 comprises 14 residues. V lost 5 bases, J lost 6 bases, and 17 bases lay in between. CDR3 sequence: CASSLRPTLTEQYF. The CDR3 DNA is TGTGCCAGCAGTCTGAGACCTACCCTCACCGAGCAGTACTTC.

This chain links TRBV27 with TRBJ1-2; tentative D call: TRBD1 (5 bases). The V end lost 0 bases, the J end lost 4 bases, and 9 bases lay between the germline ends. Germline-derived CDR1 and CDR2 are MNHEY and SMNVEV (reference sequence). CDR3 size: 14 residues. The CDR3: CASSLSGQIYGYTF. For the CDR3, the DNA is TGTGCCAGCAGTTTATCGGGGCAGATCTATGGCTACACCTTC.

The chain has TRBV2 and TRBJ2-1; the match to TRBD2 covers 10 bases. The CDR3 extends over 18 amino acids. From germline, CDR1 is SNHLY and CDR2 FYNNEI. V gave up 1 base and J gave up 0 bases; unmatched junction bases: 6. The CDR3 reads CASSEEGLAVSSYNEQFF. CDR3 bases: TGTGCCAGCAGTGAAGAAGGACTAGCGGTTAGCTCCTACAATGAGCAGTTCTTC.

The rearrangement uses TRBV5-6 and TRBJ2-3, with D perhaps matching TRBD1 (5 bases). The germline V gene has CDR1 SGHDT and CDR2 YYEEEE. This CDR3 has 16 residues. V was pared by 3 bases and J by 2 bases, with 16 bases between. The CDR3 DNA reads TGTGCCAGCAGCTCGCGCCAGGGTCCCCACACAGATACGCAGTATTTT. Translated: CASSSRQGPHTDTQYF.

For this clone: The sample holds other DNA sequences that translate to the same CDR3. The V and J genes are TRBV5-1 and TRBJ2-7, with D hard to call. Between the trimmed V and J ends, which lost 0 bases and 6 bases, there was a span of 4 bases. The germline gives CDR1 SGHRS, CDR2 YFSETQ. This CDR3 is 11 amino acids long. This CDR3 is CASSLEGEQYF. The CDR3 nucleotides read TGCGCCAGCAGCTTGGAGGGCGAGCAGTACTTC.

The chain uses TRBV9 and TRBJ2-3, with 9 bases aligning to TRBD1. Germline V gene lookup returns CDR1 SGDLS and CDR2 YYNGEE. With V trimmed by 3 bases and J by 2 bases, 7 bases remained unmatched. The CDR3 covers 16 residues. CDR3 sequence reads: CASSADDRGFTDTQYF. The DNA of the CDR3 is TGTGCCAGCAGCGCGGATGACAGGGGGTTCACAGATACGCAGTATTTT.

This clone was seen ten or more times. This sequence joins TRBV11-2 and TRBJ2-7; D uncertain. CDR3 size: 12 residues. The germline V and J ends were trimmed by 2 bases and 7 bases, with 9 bases remaining between them. In germline, CDR1 is SGHAT, CDR2 FQNNGV. This CDR3 is CASSLSMWEQYF. CDR3 nucleotide sequence: TGTGCCAGCAGCTTATCGATGTGGGAGCAGTACTTC.

The chain joins TRBV28 to TRBJ2-3, with D possibly being TRBD2 (5 bases). The germline CDR1 and CDR2 sequences are MDHEN and SYDVKM. The CDR3 covers 16 residues. Trimming cost V 3 bases and J 4 bases, with 17 bases left between them. CDR3 protein: CASSFIRSARADTQYF. CDR3 DNA: TGTGCCAGCAGTTTCATAAGGTCGGCGAGGGCAGATACGCAGTATTTT.

V usage is TRBV10-3 and J usage is TRBJ1-5; 8 bases map to TRBD1. The germline gives CDR1 ENHRY, CDR2 SYGVKD. V lost 10 bases to trimming and J lost 6 bases; unmatched junction nucleotides: 11. The CDR3 is made up of 14 amino acids. CDR3: CATRTGNFGQPQHF. The CDR3 DNA reads TGTGCCACCAGGACAGGGAACTTCGGTCAGCCCCAGCATTTT.

The chain combines TRBV7-6 with TRBJ2-2, with D maybe TRBD2 (6 bases). Germline CDR1 and CDR2: SGHVS and FNYEAQ. The CDR3 runs to 15 residues. The germline V and J ends were trimmed by 5 bases and 2 bases, with 12 bases remaining between them. The CDR3 nucleotides are TGTGCCAGCAGCCCTGGGGCGGGAAACACCGGGGAGCTGTTTTTT. Encoded protein: CASSPGAGNTGELFF.

The chain couples TRBV4-1 to TRBJ2-7, with a weak D call TRBD1 (6 bases). In germline, CDR1 is MGHRA, CDR2 YSYEKL. There are 15 residues in the CDR3. V lost 5 bases, J lost 1 base, and 15 bases lay in between. CDR3 in amino acids: CASSFTGQGSYEQYF. The DNA of the CDR3 is TGCGCCAGCAGCTTCACAGGGCAGGGGTCCTACGAGCAGTACTTC.

This chain connects TRBV27 to TRBJ2-1, with unresolved D. Trimming cost V 8 bases and J 10 bases, with 9 bases left between them. The CDR3 has 10 residues. The V gene's germline CDR1 is MNHEY and CDR2 SMNVEV (reference sequence). CDR3 protein: CASVWGEQFF. CDR3 in DNA: TGTGCCAGCGTATGGGGAGAGCAGTTCTTC.

This clone was seen once. Distinct nucleotide sequences in the sample also encode this CDR3. This sequence joins TRBV6-1 and TRBJ2-7, with 7 bases that match TRBD1. The germline V gene has CDR1 MNHNS and CDR2 SASEGT. The junction had 2 bases not matched to a gene; V was cut back by 6 bases and J by 0 bases. The CDR3 contains 13 residues. The CDR3 loop reads CASRDRNSYEQYF. The CDR3 nucleotides are TGTGCCAGCAGGGACAGGAACTCCTACGAGCAGTACTTC.

This rearrangement joins TRBV7-9 to TRBJ2-7, with a tentative D call TRBD1 (6 bases). Germline V gives CDR1 SEHNR, CDR2 FQNEAQ (reference sequence). The CDR3 sequence is 14 residues long. Trimming stripped 5 bases from V and 1 base from J, with 12 bases between. The DNA of the CDR3 is TGTGCCAGCAGCCCCGCGACAGGTTCCTACGAGCAGTACTTC. Translating it yields CASSPATGSYEQYF. The full variable domain, rest sourced from reference TRBV7-9 and TRBJ2-7, is DTGVSQNPRHKITKRGQNVTFRCDPISEHNRLYWYRQTLGQGPEFLTYFQNEAQLEKSRLLSDRFSAERPKGSFSTLEIQRTEQGDSAMYLCASSPATGSYEQYFGPGTRLTVT.

The chain links TRBV11-2 to TRBJ1-1; D unclear. CDR1 is SGHAT, CDR2 FQNNGV, per germline. The CDR3 totals 16 residues. Trimming pared 3 bases from V and 0 bases from J, leaving 14 bases between. CDR3 nucleotides: TGTGCCAGCAGCTTTACCCCCGGTCGGATGAACACTGAAGCTTTCTTT. Its protein is CASSFTPGRMNTEAFF.

With respect to this clone: Other nucleotide sequences in the sample specify the same CDR3. J is TRBJ2-7 and V is TRBV27; 7 bases line up with TRBD2. Germline V CDR1 and CDR2: MNHEY, SMNVEV (reference sequence). The CDR3 is 13 amino acids. V gave up 2 bases and J gave up 7 bases; unmatched junction bases: 5. The CDR3 DNA is TGTGCCAGCAGTTTAGCGGGAGCGGGTGAGCAGTACTTC. This encodes CASSLAGAGEQYF.

The count of this clone is one. This chain links TRBV10-1 with TRBJ2-7, with D possibly TRBD2 on 5 matching bases. V lost 3 bases, J lost 5 bases, and 14 bases lay in between. Looked up from germline, CDR1 is WNHNN and CDR2 is SYGVQD (reference sequence). This CDR3 contains 14 residues. The CDR3 reads CASSDGGSGDEQYF. The CDR3 region has the DNA TGCGCCAGCAGTGATGGCGGTTCCGGGGACGAGCAGTACTTC.

The chain carries TRBV28 and TRBJ2-1; 10 bases map to TRBD2. This CDR3 has 16 amino acids. The germline gives CDR1 MDHEN, CDR2 SYDVKM. Germline trimming cut 5 bases from V and 8 bases from J; bases unmatched to any gene: 12. The CDR3 reads CASSPTGTSVRDEQFF. In nucleotides, the CDR3 is TGTGCCAGCAGTCCAACCGGGACTAGCGTTAGAGATGAGCAGTTCTTC. Filled out from reference TRBV28 and TRBJ2-1, the complete variable domain reads DVKVTQSSRYLVKRTGEKVFLECVQDMDHENMFWYRQDPGLGLRLIYFSYDVKMKEKGDIPEGYSVSREKKERFSLILESASTNQTSMYLCASSPTGTSVRDEQFFGPGTRLTVL.

The V and J genes are TRBV9 and TRBJ1-1, with a tentative D call TRBD1 (6 bases). Deletions cut 5 bases from V and 8 bases from J, with 22 bases between. The CDR3 is made up of 15 amino acids. Germline V CDR1 and CDR2: SGDLS, YYNGEE. The CDR3 DNA reads as TGTGCCAGCAGTCCGAATGGGGGCCCGACGTGGGAAGCTTTCTTT. It specifies CASSPNGGPTWEAFF.